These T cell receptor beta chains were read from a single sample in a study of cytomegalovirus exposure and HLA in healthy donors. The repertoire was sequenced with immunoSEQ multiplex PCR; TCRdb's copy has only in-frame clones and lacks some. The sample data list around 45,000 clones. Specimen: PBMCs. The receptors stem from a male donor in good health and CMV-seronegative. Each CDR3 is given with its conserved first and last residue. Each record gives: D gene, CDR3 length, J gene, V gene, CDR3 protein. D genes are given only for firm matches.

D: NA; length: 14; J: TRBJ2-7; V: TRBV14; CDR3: CASSQLAGSYEQYF
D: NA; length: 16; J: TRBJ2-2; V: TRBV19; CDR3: CASSSGGSWTTGELFF
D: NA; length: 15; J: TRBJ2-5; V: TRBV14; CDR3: CASSLGSSTQETQYF
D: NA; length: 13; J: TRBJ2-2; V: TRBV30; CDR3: CAGTGSYTGELFF
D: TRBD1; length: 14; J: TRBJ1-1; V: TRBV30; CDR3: CAWREDRVIPEAFF
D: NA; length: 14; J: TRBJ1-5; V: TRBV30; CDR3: CAWSFDSSNQPQHF
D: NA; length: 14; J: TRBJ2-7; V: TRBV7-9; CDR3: CASSSVDQTYEQYF
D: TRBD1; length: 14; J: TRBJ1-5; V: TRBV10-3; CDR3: CAIRDRVGSQPQHF
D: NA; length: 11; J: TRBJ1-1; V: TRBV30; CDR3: CAWTTGVGAFF
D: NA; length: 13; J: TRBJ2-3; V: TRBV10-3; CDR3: CAIASFTGDTQYF
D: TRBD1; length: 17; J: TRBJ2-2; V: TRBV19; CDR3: CASGSGTGGPNTGELFF
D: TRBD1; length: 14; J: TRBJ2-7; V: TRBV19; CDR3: CASRKVRDSYEQYF
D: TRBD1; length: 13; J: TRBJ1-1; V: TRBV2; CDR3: CASTRTGEAEAFF
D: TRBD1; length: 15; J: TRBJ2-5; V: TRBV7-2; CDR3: CASSFSGQGRETQYF
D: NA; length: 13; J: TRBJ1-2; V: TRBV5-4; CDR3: CASSFGGNYGYTF
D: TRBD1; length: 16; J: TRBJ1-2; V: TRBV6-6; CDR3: CASSYSGDRAGYGYTF
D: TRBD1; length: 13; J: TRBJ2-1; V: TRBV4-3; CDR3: CASSRDRGDEQFF
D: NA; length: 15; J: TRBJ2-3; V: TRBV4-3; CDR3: CASSLASVDKDTQYF
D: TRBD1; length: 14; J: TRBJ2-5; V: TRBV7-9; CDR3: CASSLDGQGWTQYF
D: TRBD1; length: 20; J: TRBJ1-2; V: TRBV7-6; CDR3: CASSHSWGSGTGALGGGYTF
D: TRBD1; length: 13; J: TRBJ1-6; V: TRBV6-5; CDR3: CASSFPGTGLLHF
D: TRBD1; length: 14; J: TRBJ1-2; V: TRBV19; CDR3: CASSISGQGDGYTF
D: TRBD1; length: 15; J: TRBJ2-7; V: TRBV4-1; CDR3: CASSHSGTGGYEQYF
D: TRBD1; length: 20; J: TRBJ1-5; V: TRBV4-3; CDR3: CASSQKGTGGQEKVSQPQHF
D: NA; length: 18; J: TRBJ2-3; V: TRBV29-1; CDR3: CSVDGYPGHDIRTDTQYF
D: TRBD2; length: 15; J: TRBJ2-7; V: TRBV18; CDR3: CASSPSGAGAYEQYF
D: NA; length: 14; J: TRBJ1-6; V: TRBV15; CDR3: CATSRDARNSPLHF
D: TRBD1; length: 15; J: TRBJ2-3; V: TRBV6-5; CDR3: CASSYSPNRGDTQYF
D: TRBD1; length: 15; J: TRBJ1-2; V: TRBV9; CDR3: CASSKGQGQNYGYTF
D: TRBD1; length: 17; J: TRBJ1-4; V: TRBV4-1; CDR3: CASSQFVPGQGNEKLFF
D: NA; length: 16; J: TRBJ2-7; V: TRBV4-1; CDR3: CASSQITGRPSYEQYF
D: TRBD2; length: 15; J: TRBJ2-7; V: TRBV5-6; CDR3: CASGGAGGRTYEQYF
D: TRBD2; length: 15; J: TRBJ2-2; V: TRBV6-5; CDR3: CASSRSGGATGELFF
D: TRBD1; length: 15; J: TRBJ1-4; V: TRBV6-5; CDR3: CASSNRDRENEKLFF
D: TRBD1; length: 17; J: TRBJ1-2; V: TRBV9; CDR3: CASSPRDRGSAGYGYTF
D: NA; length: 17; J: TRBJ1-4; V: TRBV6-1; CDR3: CASSDIDLIRVFGKLFF
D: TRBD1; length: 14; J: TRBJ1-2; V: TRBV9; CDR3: CASSVGQGVSGYTF
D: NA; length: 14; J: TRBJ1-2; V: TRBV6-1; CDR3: CASTKEDISSGYTF
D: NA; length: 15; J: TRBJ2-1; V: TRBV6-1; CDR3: CASSELAGSYNEQFF
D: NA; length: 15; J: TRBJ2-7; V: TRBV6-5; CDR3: CATGRGPHLSYEQYF
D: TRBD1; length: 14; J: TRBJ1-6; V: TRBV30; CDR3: CAWSGDRGNSPLHF
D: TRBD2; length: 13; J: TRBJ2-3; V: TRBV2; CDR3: CASTSGYTDTQYF
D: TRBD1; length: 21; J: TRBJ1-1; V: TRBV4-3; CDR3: CASSQVLEIEDRGPADTEAFF
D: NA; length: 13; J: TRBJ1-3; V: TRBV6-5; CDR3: CASSLGLRNTIYF
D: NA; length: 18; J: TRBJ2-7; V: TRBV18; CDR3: CASSPRADRLPFLYEQYF
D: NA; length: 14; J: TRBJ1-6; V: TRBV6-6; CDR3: CAIRSPVDNSPLHF
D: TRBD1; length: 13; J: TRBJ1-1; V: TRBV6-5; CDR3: CASSTTGRTEAFF
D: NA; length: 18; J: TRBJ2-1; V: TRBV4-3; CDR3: CASSPSMETRFSYNEQFF
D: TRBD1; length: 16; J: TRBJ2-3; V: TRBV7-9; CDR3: CASSADGQGPTDTQYF
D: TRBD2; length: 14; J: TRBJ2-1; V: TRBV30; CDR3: CAWSVLAGDHEQFF
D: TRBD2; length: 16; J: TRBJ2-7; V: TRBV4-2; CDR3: CASSQEGSGGPYEQYF
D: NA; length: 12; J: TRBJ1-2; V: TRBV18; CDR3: CASSSDSYGYTF
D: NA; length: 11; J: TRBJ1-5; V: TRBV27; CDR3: CAGNRDQPQHF
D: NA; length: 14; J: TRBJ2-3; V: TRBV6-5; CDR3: CASSYAGSTDTQYF
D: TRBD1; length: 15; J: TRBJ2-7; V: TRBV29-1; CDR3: CSKGQGTIWTYEQYF
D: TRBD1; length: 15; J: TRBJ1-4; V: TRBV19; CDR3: CASSLQGAGDEKLFF
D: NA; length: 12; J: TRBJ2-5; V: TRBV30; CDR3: CAWHGVSETQYF
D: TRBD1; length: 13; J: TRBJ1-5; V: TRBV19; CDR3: CASRETGNQPQHF
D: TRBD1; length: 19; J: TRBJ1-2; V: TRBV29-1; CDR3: CSSRDRGLASKGEDYGYTF